The following is a TCR beta chain sequence with its context. Antigen: not known. This sample is drawn from a study of cytomegalovirus exposure and HLA in healthy donors. The overall study: A later analysis reported the 100 to 150 validation repertoires used the same platform as the approximately 670 first-cohort repertoires. Findings and limits, study-wide: Cytomegalovirus association was listed for 150 or so TCR beta chains.

This CDR3 has 16 residues. Germline CDR1 reads SGHRS; CDR2 reads YFSETQ. V lost 4 bases to trimming and J lost 2 bases, with 16 bases between them. Assay used: immunoSEQ multiplex PCR; TCRdb lists only in-frame clones, some missing. This repertoire shows around 200,000 clones, about 86% found once; its top ten account for about 2.7%. The specimen sequenced was PBMCs. The rearrangement uses TRBV5-1 and TRBJ2-1; D may be TRBD2 (6 bases). The origin of this receptor is a woman aged 18-29 years in good health and CMV-seronegative. CDR3 coding DNA: TGCGCCAGCAGCCCCGGGGACTGGCGGGCCTACAATGAGCAGTTCTTC. This encodes CASSPGDWRAYNEQFF. The entire variable domain, with the rest obtained from reference TRBV5-1 and TRBJ2-1, is as follows: KAGVTQTPRYLIKTRGQQVTLSCSPISGHRSVSWYQQTPGQGLQFLFEYFSETQRNKGNFPGRFSGRQFSNSRSEMNVSTLELGDSALYLCASSPGDWRAYNEQFFGPGTRLTVL.